The 5 T cell receptor beta chains reported below all come from one sample, sequenced in a study of post-analysis software for immune sequencing data. Findings and limits, study-wide: There were roughly 5 TRBV segments more frequent in patients than controls, and TRBV5-6, TRBV5-1 and TRBV20-1 were among them.

These receptors lack a known antigen. The TCR beta cDNA libraries carried unique molecular identifiers. TCRdb re-derived calls from the PCR reads in MiXCR, one entry per CDR3 protein. The table lists 600,000 to 750,000 distinct CDR3 sequences, approximately 59% of them singletons. The sequenced sample consisted of blood. The receptor source for this set is a girl aged 2-9 years with multiple sclerosis.

Remarks on this clonotype: One end of the junction is discordant with germline, which a read error may explain. The rearrangement uses TRBV10-3 and TRBJ2-3; 7 positions agree with TRBD2. The CDR3 is 13 residues long. Germline-derived CDR1 and CDR2 are ENHRY and SYGVKD. CDR3 DNA: TGTGCCATCAGGGGACTACCCACAGATACGCGGTATTTT. This translates into CAIRGLPTDTRYF.

The chain has TRBV6-2 or TRBV6-3 and TRBJ1-1; D unclear. The germline CDR1 and CDR2 sequences are MNHEY and SVGEGT. The CDR3 runs 11 residues. V was shortened by 7 bases and J by 4 bases, with 7 bases between the two germline ends. The CDR3 region has the DNA TGTGCCAGCAACGAGAGCACTGAAGCTTTCTTT. It translates to CASNESTEAFF.

This clonotype was counted between two and nine times. V gene TRBV7-2 combines with J gene TRBJ2-3; D is unclear. Trimming shortened V by 1 base and J by 0 bases, and 8 bases separated the two germline ends. This CDR3 is built from 15 residues. The germline gives CDR1 SGHTA, CDR2 FQGNSA. DNA for the CDR3: TGTGCCAGCAGCTTAGACCTTGCTAGCACAGATACGCAGTATTTT. It yields the protein CASSLDLASTDTQYF.

This chain links TRBV4-2 with TRBJ2-1; 7 bases line up with TRBD2. This CDR3 comprises 14 residues. Germline CDR1 reads LGHNA; CDR2 reads YNFKEQ. Losses at the gene ends were 4 bases for V and 10 bases for J; bases not matched to a gene: 10. The DNA for the CDR3 is TGTGCCAGCAGCCCTCCGGCGGGAGTAGGGGAGCAGTTCTTC. Its translation: CASSPPAGVGEQFF.

The gene calls are TRBV10-3 and TRBJ1-2, with D possibly being TRBD1 (5 bases). The germline V gene has CDR1 ENHRY and CDR2 SYGVKD. The V gene lost 11 bases and the J gene lost 8 bases, with 27 bases spanning the gap. The CDR3 totals 15 residues. DNA for the CDR3: TGTGCCGTCCCTCGAGTGGGAGCGGGGCAGGGAGGCTACACCTTC. This sequence encodes CAVPRVGAGQGGYTF.